The rows below give T cell receptor beta chains drawn from one sample of a study of blood T cell repertoires in COVID-19. Generated by immunoSEQ multiplex PCR, the TCRdb table keeps only in-frame clones and is missing some. The sample gives 250,000 or so clones, about 88% of which show up once; 2.5% to 3.5% is in the top ten. The specimen sequenced was peripheral blood. Source of these receptors: a woman in her sixties with acute or convalescent COVID-19. The CDR3 runs from the conserved cysteine through the conserved F or W. Fields, in order: clone size, J gene, V gene, D gene, CDR3 protein, CDR3 DNA. D genes are given only for firm matches. Where a row states a size, it is once, few, many or the class of an expanded clone; other rows omit it.

>NA|TRBJ2-7|TRBV5-6|TRBD1
CASSLWTGIVYEQYF
TGTGCCAGCAGCTTATGGACAGGGATTGTTTACGAGCAGTACTTC
>NA|TRBJ2-5|TRBV20-1|TRBD2
CSASSGSRETQYF
TGCAGTGCTAGTAGCGGGTCGAGAGAGACCCAGTACTTC
>NA|TRBJ2-5|TRBV6-5|TRBD1
CASSYAGQGTETQYF
TGTGCCAGCAGTTACGCCGGACAGGGGACCGAGACCCAGTACTTC
>NA|TRBJ1-5|TRBV7-2|NA
CASSETGPRTGQPQHF
TGTGCCAGCAGCGAGACAGGACCCAGGACCGGTCAGCCCCAGCATTTT
>NA|TRBJ1-1|TRBV19|NA
CASSKGYTEAFF
TGTGCCAGTTCTAAGGGGTACACTGAAGCTTTCTTT
>NA|TRBJ2-5|TRBV4-2|NA
CASSQAYVRGKRGYQETQYF
TGTGCCAGCAGCCAAGCCTATGTCAGGGGTAAGAGGGGTTACCAAGAGACCCAGTACTTC
>few|TRBJ2-2|TRBV7-6|TRBD2
CASSLKGLAGENTGELFF
TGTGCCAGCAGCCTGAAGGGACTAGCGGGAGAGAACACCGGGGAGCTGTTTTTT
>NA|TRBJ1-2|TRBV6-2/TRBV6-3|NA
CASSLLPGTSYGYTF
TGTGCCAGCAGTTTACTTCCGGGAACGTCCTATGGCTACACCTTC
>NA|TRBJ1-2|TRBV19|TRBD1
CASREGQGVYYGYTF
TGTGCCAGTAGGGAGGGACAGGGAGTTTACTATGGCTACACCTTC
>NA|TRBJ1-6|TRBV30|NA
CAWSVQRDSPLHF
TGTGCCTGGAGTGTACAGCGGGACTCACCCCTCCACTTT
>NA|TRBJ1-2|TRBV4-2|TRBD1
CASSQVMGTGASNYGYTF
TGTGCCAGCAGCCAAGTCATGGGGACAGGGGCGTCCAACTATGGCTACACCTTC
>NA|TRBJ1-2|TRBV14|NA
CASSQELGAYGYTF
TGTGCCAGCAGCCAAGAACTTGGGGCCTATGGCTACACCTTC
>NA|TRBJ2-6|TRBV14|NA
CASSLWASGANVLTF
TGTGCCAGCAGCCTATGGGCCTCTGGGGCCAACGTCCTGACTTTC
>NA|TRBJ2-1|TRBV5-1|TRBD2
CASSLGQGGSNEQFF
TGCGCCAGCAGCTTGGGCCAGGGAGGGAGCAATGAGCAGTTCTTC
>NA|TRBJ1-3|TRBV7-6|NA
CASSPSGAYSGNTIYF
TGTGCCAGCAGCCCCTCTGGGGCCTACTCTGGAAACACCATATATTTT
>NA|TRBJ2-7|TRBV7-2|TRBD1
CASRFGTGYEQYF
TGTGCCAGCAGATTCGGGACAGGCTACGAGCAGTACTTC
>NA|TRBJ2-2|TRBV5-4|TRBD2
CASSGGLAGNTGELFF
TGTGCCAGCAGCGGCGGACTAGCGGGGAACACCGGGGAGCTGTTTTTT
>NA|TRBJ2-2|TRBV28|TRBD1
CASSLGQGSTGELFF
TGTGCCAGCAGCTTGGGACAGGGGAGCACCGGGGAGCTGTTTTTT
>NA|TRBJ1-5|TRBV3-1/TRBV3-2|TRBD1
CASSQDGDRHQPQHF
TGTGCCAGCAGCCAAGATGGGGACAGACATCAGCCCCAGCATTTT